This T cell receptor (beta chain) was captured in a study of human T cells and chemical hapten exposure. Study-wide context: Investigators sensitized about 2 cm by about 2 cm of upper inner arm skin with 2% DPC.

With V trimmed by 3 bases and J by 4 bases, 7 bases remained unmatched. Looked up from germline, CDR1 is SGHRS and CDR2 is YFSETQ. The CDR3 has 16 residues. Study-wide points: Compared with pre-sensitization or healthy control sets, expanded TCRs clustered more. Donors had alopecia, so their immune response may differ from healthy people's.

Separate cDNA molecules received unique molecular identifiers, which the library attached to them. A single record per CDR3 protein comes from TCRdb applying MiXCR to the RACE reads. Of about 380,000 distinct CDR3 sequences in the sample, 5% to 6.5% were seen once. This clonotype has a handful of counts. Its target is unknown. Stated time point: pre-sensitization, week 0. Treatment: therapeutic diphenylcyclopropenone sensitization with weekly scalp DPC. This sample comprised whole blood, obtained in connection with sensitization to the hapten diphenylcyclopropenone (DPC). This clonotype originated in a woman aged 50 to 60 with alopecia areata. Some clones in this sample may be carry-over from other donors' samples. The V and J genes are TRBV5-1 and TRBJ2-1; 10 positions match TRBD1. CDR3 DNA sequence: TGCGCCAGCAGCTCCGTTAGGGACAGGGGATACAATGAGCAGTTCTTC. Its translation is CASSSVRDRGYNEQFF.